This passage covers 20 T cell receptor beta chains from one sample sequenced in a study of graft-versus-host responses after intestinal transplantation. Only in-frame clones appear in the TCRdb table, and some are missing; sequencing was by immunoSEQ multiplex PCR. The sample has under 100,000 clones; around 92% are singletons. Their specific antigens are unknown. Sequencing was performed on unstimulated CD8+ T cells sorted from spleen or lymph node cells, taken before transplant. The receptors shown here come from a human donor who was the organ donor for an intestinal transplant.

The chain combines TRBV19 with TRBJ1-1, with 8 bases matching TRBD1. Germline CDR1 reads LNHDA; CDR2 reads SQIVND (reference sequence). This CDR3 comprises 13 residues. V lost 7 bases and J lost 6; bases outside the gene matches: 7. The CDR3 nucleotides are TGTGCCAGTAATACAGGGGGGATGGCTGAAGCTTTCTTT. This encodes CASNTGGMAEAFF.

This chain connects TRBV9 to TRBJ1-4; D not resolved. The CDR3 contains 14 residues. The germline gives CDR1 SGDLS, CDR2 YYNGEE. Trimming left V 2 bases short and J 3 bases short, with 8 bases between. The CDR3, as DNA: TGTGCCAGCAGCGTTGGGCAGTCTAATGAAAAACTGTTTTTT. Residues: CASSVGQSNEKLFF.

The chain links TRBV19 to TRBJ1-2; the D is unclear. Germline CDR1 LNHDA, CDR2 SQIVND (reference sequence). V shed 5 bases and J shed 0 bases, with 13 bases lying between them. The CDR3 runs 15 residues. Written as DNA, the CDR3 is TGTGCCAGTAGTCCCTATGGGAGCTCTAACTATGGCTACACCTTC. Encoded protein: CASSPYGSSNYGYTF.

The J gene is TRBJ1-1, the V gene TRBV6-1, with unresolved D. The CDR3 spans 13 residues. V was shortened by 11 bases and J by 0 bases, with 13 bases between the two germline ends. Germline V gene lookup returns CDR1 MNHNS and CDR2 SASEGT. The CDR3 here is CAAPGPMNTEAFF. The CDR3 DNA follows: TGTGCCGCCCCTGGGCCGATGAACACTGAAGCTTTCTTT.

The table lists this clone with a count of one. The chain joins TRBV7-9 to TRBJ2-7; possible D gene TRBD1, 5 bases. This CDR3 is 16 amino acids long. From germline, CDR1 is SEHNR and CDR2 FQNEAQ (reference sequence). V gave up 5 bases and J gave up 0 bases, with 17 bases separating them. The CDR3 sequence is CASSPWGGFSSYEQYF. Written as DNA, the CDR3 is TGTGCCAGCAGCCCTTGGGGCGGTTTTAGCTCCTACGAGCAGTACTTC. The full variable domain, rest sourced from reference TRBV7-9 and TRBJ2-7, is DTGVSQNPRHKITKRGQNVTFRCDPISEHNRLYWYRQTLGQGPEFLTYFQNEAQLEKSRLLSDRFSAERPKGSFSTLEIQRTEQGDSAMYLCASSPWGGFSSYEQYFGPGTRLTVT.

This chain joins TRBV7-6 and TRBJ1-1; D unresolved. This CDR3 is built from 19 residues. V was cut by 3 bases and J by 5 bases, with 28 bases left in between. Per germline, CDR1 SGHVS and CDR2 FNYEAQ. As DNA, the CDR3 is TGTGCCAGCAGCTTCGCGCATACTGAGGGTTATCGGAGTGGGACTGAAGCTTTCTTT. The encoded protein is CASSFAHTEGYRSGTEAFF.

V usage is TRBV2 and J usage is TRBJ2-1, with D possibly matching TRBD2 (6 bases). This CDR3 has 16 residues. Trimming shortened V by 10 bases and J by 0 bases, and 19 bases separated the two germline ends. Germline assignment: CDR1 SNHLY and CDR2 FYNNEI. CDR3 sequence reads: CATPSPGTASYNEQFF. DNA of the CDR3: TGTGCCACCCCCTCTCCCGGGACTGCCTCCTACAATGAGCAGTTCTTC.

The chain joins TRBV28 to TRBJ1-5; D is perhaps TRBD1 (5 bases). Germline-derived CDR1 and CDR2 are MDHEN and SYDVKM. This CDR3 has 14 residues. Trimming cost V 3 bases and J 6 bases, with 12 bases left between them. CDR3: CASSFPGQGQPQHF. In nucleotides, the CDR3 is TGTGCCAGCAGTTTCCCCGGGCAGGGTCAGCCCCAGCATTTT.

V and J are TRBV21-1 and TRBJ1-5; the listed D gene, TRBD1, was not tested against the DNA. TRBV21-1 is classified as a pseudogene. This CDR3 contains 16 residues. This chain's CDR3 is CASSKYRDSRNQPQHF. CDR3 bases: TGTGCCAGCAGCAAGTACCGGGACAGCAGAAATCAGCCCCAGCATTTT.

The chain joins TRBV7-9 to TRBJ2-7; 8 bases line up with TRBD1. The ends lost 5 bases at V and 4 bases at J; junction bases unmatched: 4. Germline CDR1 and CDR2: SEHNR and FQNEAQ (reference sequence). The CDR3 runs 13 residues. The chain's CDR3 is CASSGTGGYEQYF. The CDR3 coding sequence is TGTGCCAGCAGCGGAACAGGGGGGTACGAGCAGTACTTC.

This chain connects TRBV7-2 to TRBJ1-5; tentative D call: TRBD1 (6 bases). V was pared by 1 base and J by 6 bases, with 13 bases between. The CDR3 loop spans 15 amino acids. Per germline, CDR1 SGHTA and CDR2 FQGNSA. Here the CDR3 reads CASSLDSGGLQPQHF. Here the CDR3 DNA reads TGTGCCAGCAGCTTAGACTCCGGGGGGCTTCAGCCCCAGCATTTT.

The chain joins TRBV7-9 to TRBJ1-6, with 10 bases identical to TRBD1. The CDR3 totals 15 residues. In germline, CDR1 is SEHNR, CDR2 FQNEAQ (reference sequence). V lost 4 bases and J lost 8; bases outside the gene matches: 5. CDR3 loop: CASSSRDRGDSPLHF. The CDR3 nucleotides are TGTGCCAGCAGCTCCCGGGACAGGGGTGATTCACCCCTCCACTTT.

This clone appeared a single time. The chain joins TRBV19 to TRBJ2-3; possible D gene TRBD2, 5 bases. There are 18 residues in the CDR3. V shed 0 bases and J shed 5 bases, with 21 bases lying between them. From germline, CDR1 is LNHDA and CDR2 SQIVND (reference sequence). The CDR3 DNA is TGTGCCAGTAGTATAGATGAAAAAGACCCATTGGCGGGAGATACGCAGTATTTT. Its protein is CASSIDEKDPLAGDTQYF. The full variable domain, completed using reference TRBV19 and TRBJ2-3, is DGGITQSPKYLFRKEGQNVTLSCEQNLNHDAMYWYRQDPGQGLRLIYYSQIVNDFQKGDIAEGYSVSREKKESFPLTVTSAQKNPTAFYLCASSIDEKDPLAGDTQYFGPGTRLTVL.

The rearrangement uses TRBV9 and TRBJ2-3; TRBD2 matches 11 bases. V trimming: 3 bases; J trimming: 0 bases; junction bases outside the gene matches: 3. The CDR3 runs to 16 residues. Germline loops: CDR1 SGDLS, CDR2 YYNGEE. The CDR3: CASSGLAGHSTDTQYF. CDR3 DNA sequence: TGTGCCAGCAGCGGACTAGCGGGACATAGCACAGATACGCAGTATTTT. Using reference TRBV9 and TRBJ2-3 for the parts outside the CDR3, the full variable domain is DSGVTQTPKHLITATGQRVTLRCSPRSGDLSVYWYQQSLDQGLQFLIQYYNGEERAKGNILERFSAQQFPDLHSELNLSSLELGDSALYFCASSGLAGHSTDTQYFGPGTRLTVL.

The chain links TRBV2 to TRBJ2-1; tentative D call: TRBD1 (5 bases). V dropped 4 bases and J dropped 3 bases, with 10 bases sitting between them. Germline-derived CDR1 and CDR2 are SNHLY and FYNNEI. The CDR3 has 14 amino acids. The CDR3 coding sequence is TGTGCCAGCAGTGTTAACAGGTTCTACAATGAGCAGTTCTTC. Translated: CASSVNRFYNEQFF.

This rearrangement joins TRBV4-2 to TRBJ1-2; D may be TRBD1 (6 bases). The CDR3 is 17 amino acids. V was clipped by 0 bases and J by 6 bases, with 20 bases between them. Germline V lookup: CDR1 LGHNA, CDR2 YNFKEQ. The CDR3: CASSQETAGGLANGYTF. The CDR3 bases are TGTGCCAGCAGCCAAGAGACAGCGGGGGGGCTAGCAAATGGCTACACCTTC.

The chain recombines TRBV2 with TRBJ1-2; possibly TRBD1 for D (5 bases). The V gene's germline CDR1 is SNHLY and CDR2 FYNNEI. This CDR3 is 14 amino acids long. Trimming took 5 bases from V and 2 from J, leaving 12 bases between them. This CDR3 is CASSRPDTNYGYTF. CDR3 coding DNA: TGTGCCAGCAGTCGACCGGACACCAACTATGGCTACACCTTC.

This rearrangement joins TRBV27 to TRBJ1-2; D remains unclear. Germline values: CDR1 MNHEY, CDR2 SMNVEV (reference sequence). V lost 6 bases to trimming and J lost 8 bases, with 13 bases between them. This CDR3 is built from 12 residues. The CDR3 here is CASSPPRGGYTF. The CDR3 DNA is TGTGCCAGCAGCCCACCGAGAGGGGGCTACACCTTC.

The J gene is TRBJ1-6, the V gene TRBV10-3, with D tentatively TRBD1 (5 bases). Germline V gene lookup returns CDR1 ENHRY and CDR2 SYGVKD. The length of the CDR3 is 17 residues. The germline V and J ends were trimmed by 3 bases and 8 bases, with 20 bases remaining between them. CDR3 DNA: TGTGCCATCAGTGATCAACCCGGGGGGGTCACGGATTCACCCCTCCACTTT. Amino acid sequence: CAISDQPGGVTDSPLHF.

The chain combines TRBV27 with TRBJ2-1, with TRBD2 as a possible D gene (5 bases). Germline V gene lookup returns CDR1 MNHEY and CDR2 SMNVEV (reference sequence). With 2 bases removed from V and 8 bases from J, the gap between germline ends came to 19 bases. There are 16 residues in the CDR3. The CDR3 sequence: CASSLGRWTEVDEQFF. The CDR3 nucleotides are TGTGCCAGCAGTTTAGGTCGGTGGACGGAGGTCGATGAGCAGTTCTTC.